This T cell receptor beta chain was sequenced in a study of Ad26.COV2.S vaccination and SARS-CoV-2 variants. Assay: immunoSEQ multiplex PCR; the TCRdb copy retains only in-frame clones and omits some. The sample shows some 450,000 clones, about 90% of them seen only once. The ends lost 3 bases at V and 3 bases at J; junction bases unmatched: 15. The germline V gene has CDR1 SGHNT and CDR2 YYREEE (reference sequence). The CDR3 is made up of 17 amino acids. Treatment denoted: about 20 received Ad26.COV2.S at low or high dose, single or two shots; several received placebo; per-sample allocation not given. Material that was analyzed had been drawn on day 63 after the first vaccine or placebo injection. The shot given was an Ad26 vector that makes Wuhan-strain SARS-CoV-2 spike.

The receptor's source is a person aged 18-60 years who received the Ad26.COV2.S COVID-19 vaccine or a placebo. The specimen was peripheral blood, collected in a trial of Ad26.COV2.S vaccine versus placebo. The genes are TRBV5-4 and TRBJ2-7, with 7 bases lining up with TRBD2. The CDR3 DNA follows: TGTGCCAGCAGCTCGCGGGGGAGACTAGCCAGCTTCTACGAGCAGTACTTC. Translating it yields CASSSRGRLASFYEQYF.